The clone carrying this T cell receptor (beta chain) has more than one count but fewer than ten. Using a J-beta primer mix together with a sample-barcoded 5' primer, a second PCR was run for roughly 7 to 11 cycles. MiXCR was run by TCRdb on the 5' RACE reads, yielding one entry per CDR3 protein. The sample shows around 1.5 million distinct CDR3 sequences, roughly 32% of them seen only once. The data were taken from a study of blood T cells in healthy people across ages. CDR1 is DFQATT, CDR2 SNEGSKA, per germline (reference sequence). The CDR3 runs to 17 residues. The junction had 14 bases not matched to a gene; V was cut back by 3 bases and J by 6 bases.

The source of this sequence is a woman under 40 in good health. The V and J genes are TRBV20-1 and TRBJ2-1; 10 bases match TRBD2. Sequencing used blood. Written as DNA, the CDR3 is TGCAGTGCTAGTGGGGGTTGGCTAGCGGGGGTCCCCAATGAGCAGTTCTTC. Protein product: CSASGGWLAGVPNEQFF.